These T cell receptor beta chains were read from a single sample in a study of monozygotic twins with cystic fibrosis. The table came from immunoSEQ multiplex PCR; TCRdb's copy has only in-frame clones and leaves some out. This table has under 20,000 clones, 75% to 95% appearing once. Sequencing was carried out using blood. The receptor source for this set is a girl aged 2-10 years with cystic fibrosis. Each CDR3 is given with its conserved first and last residue. D genes are given only for firm matches. Not every row has a clone size; where given, it reads once, few, many or a size class.

D	V	J	size	CDR3	DNA
TRBD1	TRBV27	TRBJ1-2	once	CASSLTGVLSYTF	TGTGCCAGCAGCCTGACAGGGGTTTTAAGCTACACCTTC
NA	TRBV6-5	TRBJ1-6	once	CASTSFDSPGTLHF	TGTGCCAGCACCTCCTTCGACAGCCCCGGGACCCTCCACTTT
TRBD1	TRBV2	TRBJ1-5	few	CASRTRTGQPQHF	TGTGCCAGCAGAACCCGGACAGGGCAGCCCCAGCATTTT
NA	TRBV19	TRBJ2-7	NA	CASSVDSNRNEQYF	TGTGCCAGTAGTGTGGACAGTAACCGGAACGAGCAGTACTTC
TRBD1	TRBV5-1	TRBJ2-7	NA	CASSLPRGRSPYEQYF	TGCGCCAGCAGCTTGCCCAGGGGGCGCTCTCCCTACGAGCAGTACTTC
NA	TRBV2	TRBJ1-2	NA	CASRPYNYGYTF	TGTGCCAGCCGACCCTACAACTATGGCTACACCTTC
TRBD1	TRBV2	TRBJ2-3	NA	CASSDGTGGSDTQYF	TGTGCCAGCAGCGACGGGACAGGGGGTTCAGATACGCAGTATTTT
TRBD1	TRBV4-3	TRBJ2-7	NA	CASSQDRQGGYEQYF	TGCGCCAGCAGCCAAGATCGACAGGGGGGCTACGAGCAGTACTTC
NA	TRBV6-5	TRBJ1-1	NA	CASSYLPAPRDTEAFF	TGTGCCAGCAGTTACCTCCCGGCCCCTAGGGACACTGAAGCTTTCTTT
TRBD1	TRBV5-5	TRBJ1-1	NA	CASSLKGDRRNTEAFF	TGTGCCAGCAGCTTAAAAGGGGACAGGAGAAACACTGAAGCTTTCTTT
NA	TRBV15	TRBJ2-2	NA	CATAAVRAWTGELFF	TGTGCCACGGCAGCGGTCAGGGCTTGGACCGGGGAGCTGTTTTTT
NA	TRBV30	TRBJ1-5	NA	CAWSVGGRGPQHF	TGTGCCTGGAGTGTGGGGGGCCGGGGGCCCCAGCATTTT
NA	TRBV28	TRBJ1-5	NA	CASSDGNQPQHF	TGTGCCAGCAGTGACGGCAATCAGCCCCAGCATTTT
TRBD2	TRBV9	TRBJ2-2	NA	CASSSRTSGGGPRELFF	TGTGCCAGCAGCTCACGGACTAGCGGGGGGGGCCCCCGGGAGCTGTTTTTT
NA	TRBV2	TRBJ1-1	NA	CASSESFF	TGTGCCAGCAGTGAATCTTTCTTT
NA	TRBV13	TRBJ2-7	once	CASSLPGVGNEQYF	TGTGCCAGCAGCTTACCAGGGGTTGGGAACGAGCAGTACTTC
NA	TRBV5-1	TRBJ1-5	NA	CASSLGAPGQPQHF	TGCGCCAGCAGCTTGGGGGCCCCTGGGCAGCCCCAGCATTTT
TRBD2	TRBV6-1	TRBJ2-2	NA	CASSREEVPTGELFF	TGTGCCAGCAGTCGGGAGGAGGTACCCACCGGGGAGCTGTTTTTT
TRBD1	TRBV13	TRBJ2-5	NA	CASSPGMDREGQETQYF	TGTGCCAGCAGCCCCGGAATGGACAGGGAAGGGCAAGAGACCCAGTACTTC
NA	TRBV29-1	TRBJ2-1	NA	CSVEGLGESYNEQFF	TGCAGCGTTGAGGGCCTGGGGGAGTCCTACAATGAGCAGTTCTTC
TRBD2	TRBV5-6	TRBJ2-3	NA	CASSLSAGGNTDTQYF	TGTGCCAGCAGCTTGTCGGCGGGAGGAAACACAGATACGCAGTATTTT
NA	TRBV5-6	TRBJ1-1	NA	CASRRPGDTEAFF	TGTGCCAGCAGGCGACCAGGGGACACTGAAGCTTTCTTT
NA	TRBV11-2	TRBJ1-1	NA	CASSSPPGGNTEAFF	TGTGCCAGCAGCTCTCCTCCGGGGGGGAACACTGAAGCTTTCTTT
TRBD1	TRBV29-1	TRBJ1-2	once	CSAQGRDRGGGYGYTF	TGCAGCGCTCAAGGTCGGGACAGGGGGGGAGGCTATGGCTACACCTTC
NA	TRBV18	TRBJ2-5	NA	CASSPSILETQYF	TGTGCCAGCTCACCGTCTATCCTTGAGACCCAGTACTTC
NA	TRBV13	TRBJ2-1	NA	CASTRTLNNEQFF	TGTGCCAGCACCCGGACCCTTAACAATGAGCAGTTCTTC
TRBD1	TRBV27	TRBJ2-7	NA	CASSWRTGGFNEQYF	TGCGCCAGCAGTTGGCGGACAGGGGGTTTCAACGAGCAGTACTTC
NA	TRBV19	TRBJ1-2	NA	CASSIPGFVRYGYTF	TGTGCCAGTAGTATCCCCGGGTTCGTTCGATACGGCTACACCTTC
NA	TRBV5-1	TRBJ2-6	NA	CASSTDSSGANVLTF	TGCGCCAGCAGCACGGATAGCTCTGGGGCCAACGTCCTGACTTTC
TRBD2	TRBV7-3	TRBJ2-7	few	CASSPSGVAGDEQYF	TGTGCCAGCAGCCCCTCGGGAGTAGCGGGAGACGAGCAGTACTTC
TRBD1	TRBV2	TRBJ1-5	NA	CASSSLDRGLRNQPQHF	TGTGCCAGCAGTTCTTTGGACAGGGGGCTCCGCAATCAGCCCCAGCATTTT
NA	TRBV11-2	TRBJ1-1	NA	CASSLGWGKTEAFF	TGTGCCAGCAGCTTAGGCTGGGGAAAAACTGAAGCTTTCTTT
NA	TRBV10-1	TRBJ1-4	NA	CASSESQGKGEKLFF	TGCGCCAGCAGTGAGTCACAGGGAAAAGGTGAAAAACTGTTTTTT
NA	TRBV7-9	TRBJ1-2	NA	CASSPDSNYGYTF	TGTGCCAGCAGCCCCGACAGCAACTATGGCTACACCTTC
NA	TRBV27	TRBJ2-7	NA	CASSLYEQYF	TGTGCCAGCAGCCTCTACGAGCAGTACTTC
NA	TRBV2	TRBJ1-3	NA	CASMDEGRRNTIYF	TGTGCCAGCATGGACGAGGGCAGACGAAACACCATATATTTT
NA	TRBV6-9	TRBJ2-7	NA	CASSYFRGSSYEQYF	TGTGCCAGCAGTTATTTTAGAGGGAGCTCCTACGAGCAGTACTTC
TRBD1	TRBV19	TRBJ2-2	once	CASSIEAWDRTNTGELFF	TGTGCCAGTAGTATCGAGGCTTGGGACAGGACTAACACCGGGGAGCTGTTTTTT
NA	TRBV6-1	TRBJ2-7	NA	CASSAVGGPGYEQYF	TGTGCCAGCAGTGCGGTCGGCGGACCGGGCTACGAGCAGTACTTC
NA	TRBV19	TRBJ2-2	NA	CASTSHKAKTNTGELFF	TGTGCCAGTACCTCCCATAAGGCGAAAACGAACACCGGGGAGCTGTTTTTT
NA	TRBV5-4	TRBJ2-2	once	CASSFRGDTGELFF	TGTGCCAGCAGCTTTCGGGGCGACACCGGGGAGCTGTTTTTT
NA	TRBV30	TRBJ1-3	NA	CAWSRVNRFSGNTIYF	TGTGCCTGGAGTAGAGTTAATAGGTTCTCTGGAAACACCATATATTTT
TRBD2	TRBV28	TRBJ2-1	once	CASRARLASYNEQFF	TGTGCCAGCAGGGCTAGACTAGCGTCCTACAATGAGCAGTTCTTC
NA	TRBV7-9	TRBJ2-4	once	CASSLDIENIQYF	TGTGCCAGCAGCTTGGACATCGAAAACATTCAGTACTTC
NA	TRBV5-1	TRBJ1-1	NA	CASSRTDMSGITEAFF	TGCGCCAGCAGCAGAACGGATATGTCGGGAATCACTGAAGCTTTCTTT
NA	TRBV19	TRBJ2-2	NA	CASSIEAGETWGTGELFF	TGTGCCAGTAGTATCGAGGCCGGGGAGACTTGGGGCACCGGGGAGCTGTTTTTT
NA	TRBV4-3	TRBJ1-3	NA	CASSHGMGNTIYF	TGCGCCAGCAGCCATGGGATGGGAAACACCATATATTTT
NA	TRBV5-6	TRBJ2-7	NA	CASSSEDNAYEQYF	TGTGCCAGCAGCTCGGAAGATAACGCCTACGAGCAGTACTTC
NA	TRBV19	TRBJ1-2	once	CASSIGGPLGGYTF	TGTGCCAGTAGTATAGGCGGGCCCCTCGGTGGCTACACCTTC